This record looks at one T cell receptor beta chain sequence and its context. Its antigen is as yet unknown. Produced via immunoSEQ multiplex PCR; TCRdb's table is partial and in-frame only. The profile covers 95,000 to 120,000 clones, with roughly 88% appearing a single time and about 6% taken by the ten largest. This CDR3 contains 15 residues. V was clipped by 0 bases and J by 6 bases, with 14 bases between them. Germline CDR1 is LNHNV and CDR2 is YYDKDF (reference sequence). The data were obtained in a study of T cell responses to AZD1222 COVID-19 vaccine. Findings of the study overall: Repertoires were sampled only after the peak T cell response. White British donors predominated, females outnumbered males, and clonal diversity was possibly underestimated.

The TCR originated in an adult who received the AZD1222 COVID-19 vaccine. J is TRBJ1-2 and V is TRBV15; maybe TRBD1 (5 bases). The material was peripheral blood, obtained 28 days after the second AZD1222 dose. The CDR3 loop reads CATSRDRAVENGYTF. The DNA for the CDR3 is TGTGCCACCAGCAGAGACAGGGCGGTGGAAAATGGCTACACCTTC.